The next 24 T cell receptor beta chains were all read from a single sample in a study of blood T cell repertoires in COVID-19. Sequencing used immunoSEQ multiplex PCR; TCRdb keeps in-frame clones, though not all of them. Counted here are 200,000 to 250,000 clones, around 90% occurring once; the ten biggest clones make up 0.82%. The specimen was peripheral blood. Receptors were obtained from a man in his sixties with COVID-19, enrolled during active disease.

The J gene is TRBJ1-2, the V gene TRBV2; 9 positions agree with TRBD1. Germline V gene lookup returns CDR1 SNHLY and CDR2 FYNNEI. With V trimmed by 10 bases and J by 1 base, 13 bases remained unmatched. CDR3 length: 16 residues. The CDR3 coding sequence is TGTGCCACGATCGCGACCCGACAGGGGGTTAACTATGGCTACACCTTC. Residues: CATIATRQGVNYGYTF.

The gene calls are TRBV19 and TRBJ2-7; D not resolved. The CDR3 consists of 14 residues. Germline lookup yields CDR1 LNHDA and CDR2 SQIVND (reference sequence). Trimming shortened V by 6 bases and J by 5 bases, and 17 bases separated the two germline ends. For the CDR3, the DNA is TGTGCCAGTAGAGGTGGCCTCACCGCGGACGAGCAGTACTTC. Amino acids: CASRGGLTADEQYF.

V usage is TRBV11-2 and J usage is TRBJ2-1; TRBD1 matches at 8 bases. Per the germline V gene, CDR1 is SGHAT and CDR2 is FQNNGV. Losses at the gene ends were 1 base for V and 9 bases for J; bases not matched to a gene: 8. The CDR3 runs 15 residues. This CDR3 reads CASSLVVRGRGEQFF. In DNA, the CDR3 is TGTGCCAGCAGCTTAGTAGTCAGGGGGCGCGGTGAGCAGTTCTTC.

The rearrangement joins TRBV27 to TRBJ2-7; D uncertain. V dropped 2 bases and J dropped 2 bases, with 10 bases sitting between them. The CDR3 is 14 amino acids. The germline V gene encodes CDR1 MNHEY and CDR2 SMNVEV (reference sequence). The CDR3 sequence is CASSLNNRPYEQYF. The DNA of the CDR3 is TGTGCCAGCAGTTTAAACAACCGCCCCTACGAGCAGTACTTC.

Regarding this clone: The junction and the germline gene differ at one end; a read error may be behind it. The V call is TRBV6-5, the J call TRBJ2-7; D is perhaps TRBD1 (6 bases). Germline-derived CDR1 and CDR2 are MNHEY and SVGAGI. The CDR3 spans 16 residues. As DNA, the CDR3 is TGTGCCAGCAGTTACACAACAGGGAGCCCTAACTACGAGCGGTACTTC. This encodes CASSYTTGSPNYERYF.

The CDR3 loop is CASSIYSNGYTF. The CDR3 coding sequence is TGTGCCAGTAGTATATACAGTAATGGCTACACCTTC. The chain has TRBV19 and TRBJ1-2; the D is unclear. The V gene lost 2 bases and the J gene lost 6 bases, with 7 bases spanning the gap. The length of the CDR3 is 12 residues. Per germline, CDR1 LNHDA and CDR2 SQIVND (reference sequence).

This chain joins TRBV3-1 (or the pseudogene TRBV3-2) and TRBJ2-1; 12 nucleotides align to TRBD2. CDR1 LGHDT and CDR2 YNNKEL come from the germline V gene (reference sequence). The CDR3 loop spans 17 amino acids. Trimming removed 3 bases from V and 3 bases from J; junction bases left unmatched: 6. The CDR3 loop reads CASSHAGLAGSYNEQFF. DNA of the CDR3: TGTGCCAGCAGCCACGCAGGACTAGCGGGAAGCTACAATGAGCAGTTCTTC.

CDR3 protein: CASSPRTGSNEKLFF. For the CDR3, the DNA is TGTGCCAGCAGCCCGAGGACAGGATCTAATGAAAAACTGTTTTTT. The chain recombines TRBV7-6 with TRBJ1-4; TRBD1 matches at 7 bases. The V and J ends lost 5 bases and 3 bases, in that order; junction bases with no gene match: 6. From germline, CDR1 is SGHVS and CDR2 FNYEAQ. This CDR3 is built from 15 residues.

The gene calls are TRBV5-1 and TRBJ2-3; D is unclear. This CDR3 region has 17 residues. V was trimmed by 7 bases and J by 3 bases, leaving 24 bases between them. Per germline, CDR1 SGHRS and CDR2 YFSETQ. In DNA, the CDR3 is TGCGCCAGCCGCGCCGCGGTCCAGCAAGCAGAGACAGATACGCAGTATTTT. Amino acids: CASRAAVQQAETDTQYF.

The DNA for the CDR3 is TGTGCCAGCAGCTTTATTCTAGTGGGACAGGGGAATCTTAATGAAAAACTGTTTTTT. Translating it yields CASSFILVGQGNLNEKLFF. The chain recombines TRBV7-9 with TRBJ1-4; 10 nucleotides line up with TRBD1. The V gene's germline CDR1 is SEHNR and CDR2 FQNEAQ (reference sequence). The CDR3 is 19 residues long. V gave up 3 bases and J gave up 4 bases; unmatched junction bases: 14.

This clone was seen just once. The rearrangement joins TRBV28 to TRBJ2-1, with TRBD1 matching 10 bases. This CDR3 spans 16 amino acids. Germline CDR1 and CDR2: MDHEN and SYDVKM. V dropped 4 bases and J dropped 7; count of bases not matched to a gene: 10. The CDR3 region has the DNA TGTGCCAGCAGTTCCCCCGGGACAGGGGATCGGAATGAGCAGTTCTTC. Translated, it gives CASSSPGTGDRNEQFF.

The CDR3 protein is CASSLTQGSTEAFF. CDR3 DNA sequence: TGCGCCAGCAGCTTGACCCAGGGGAGCACTGAAGCTTTCTTT. The chain is built from TRBV5-1 and TRBJ1-1, with a possible D match to TRBD1 (6 bases). CDR1 is SGHRS, CDR2 YFSETQ, per germline. V lost 1 base and J 4 bases, leaving 11 bases between the germline ends. CDR3 length: 14 amino acids.

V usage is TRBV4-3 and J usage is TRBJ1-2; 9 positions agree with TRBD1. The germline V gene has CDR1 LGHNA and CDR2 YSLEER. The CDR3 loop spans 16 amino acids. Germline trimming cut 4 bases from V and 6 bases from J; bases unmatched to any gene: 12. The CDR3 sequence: CASSPGGQGSVNGYTF. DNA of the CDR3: TGCGCCAGCAGCCCAGGGGGACAGGGATCGGTCAATGGCTACACCTTC.

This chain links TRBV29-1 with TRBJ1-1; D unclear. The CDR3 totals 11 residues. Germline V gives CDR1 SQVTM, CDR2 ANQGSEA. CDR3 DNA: TGCACCACCGGTGGGAGCACTGAAGCTTTCTTT. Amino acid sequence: CTTGGSTEAFF.

The CDR3: CATATPYNEQFF. Written as DNA, the CDR3 is TGTGCCACCGCTACCCCCTACAATGAGCAGTTCTTC. V is TRBV24-1 and J is TRBJ2-1; D uncertain. Germline V gene lookup returns CDR1 KGHDR and CDR2 SFDVKD. The germline V and J ends were trimmed by 9 bases and 2 bases, with 7 bases remaining between them. There are 12 residues in the CDR3.

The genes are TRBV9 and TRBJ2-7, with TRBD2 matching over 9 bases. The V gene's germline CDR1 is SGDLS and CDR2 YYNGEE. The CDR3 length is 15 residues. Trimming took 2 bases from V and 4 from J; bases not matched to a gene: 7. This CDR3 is CASSVAGGTQYEQYF. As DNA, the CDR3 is TGTGCCAGCAGCGTCGCGGGGGGGACACAGTACGAGCAGTACTTC.

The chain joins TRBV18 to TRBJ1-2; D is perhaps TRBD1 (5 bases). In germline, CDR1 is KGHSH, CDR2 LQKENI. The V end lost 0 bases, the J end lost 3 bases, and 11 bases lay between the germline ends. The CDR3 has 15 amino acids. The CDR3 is CASSPPSRDDYGYTF. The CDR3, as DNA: TGTGCCAGCTCACCACCTTCCAGGGATGACTATGGCTACACCTTC.

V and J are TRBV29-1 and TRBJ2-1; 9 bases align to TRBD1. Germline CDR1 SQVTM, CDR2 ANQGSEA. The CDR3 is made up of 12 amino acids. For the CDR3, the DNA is TGCACCTCACAGGGGGCTTTAGGTGAGCAGTTCTTC. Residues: CTSQGALGEQFF.

CDR3 in DNA: TGTGCCAGTAGTATGACGTGGGAGACCTCCTACGAGCAGTACTTC. Amino acids: CASSMTWETSYEQYF. This chain joins TRBV19 and TRBJ2-7; tentatively, D is TRBD2 (5 bases). Trimming took off 3 bases at V and 0 bases at J, with 12 bases between the two ends. The CDR3 runs to 15 residues. Germline V gene lookup returns CDR1 LNHDA and CDR2 SQIVND (reference sequence).

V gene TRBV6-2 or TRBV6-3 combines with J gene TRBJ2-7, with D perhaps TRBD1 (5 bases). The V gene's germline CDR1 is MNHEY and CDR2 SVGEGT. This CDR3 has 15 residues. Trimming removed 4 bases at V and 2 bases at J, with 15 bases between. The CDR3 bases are TGTGCCAGCAGTTCGACAGCTATTAACACCTACGAGCAGTACTTC. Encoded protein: CASSSTAINTYEQYF.

DNA for the CDR3: TGTGCCAGCTTACGAGTCTCTGGGGCCAACGTCCTGACTTTC. This encodes CASLRVSGANVLTF. This chain joins TRBV7-9 and TRBJ2-6; D ambiguous. V lost 8 bases and J 0 bases, leaving 8 bases between the germline ends. The germline gives CDR1 SEHNR, CDR2 FQNEAQ (reference sequence). The CDR3 has 14 amino acids.

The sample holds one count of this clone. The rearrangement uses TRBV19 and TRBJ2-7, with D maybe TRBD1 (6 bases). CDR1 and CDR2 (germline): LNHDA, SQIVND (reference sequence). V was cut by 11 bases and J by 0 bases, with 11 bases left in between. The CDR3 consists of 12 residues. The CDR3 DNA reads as TGTGCCGTAGGGACACCCTCCTACGAGCAGTACTTC. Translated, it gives CAVGTPSYEQYF.

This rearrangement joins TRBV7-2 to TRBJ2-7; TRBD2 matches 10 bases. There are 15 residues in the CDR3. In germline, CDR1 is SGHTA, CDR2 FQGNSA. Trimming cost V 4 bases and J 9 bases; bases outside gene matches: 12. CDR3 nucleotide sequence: TGTGCCAGCAGCTATAGCGGGGGGTTCGGTAATGGGCAGTACTTC. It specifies CASSYSGGFGNGQYF. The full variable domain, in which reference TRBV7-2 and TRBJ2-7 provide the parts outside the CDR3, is GAGVSQSPSNKVTEKGKDVELRCDPISGHTALYWYRQSLGQGLEFLIYFQGNSAPDKSGLPSDRFSAERTGGSVSTLTIQRTQQEDSAVYLCASSYSGGFGNGQYFGPGTRLTVT.

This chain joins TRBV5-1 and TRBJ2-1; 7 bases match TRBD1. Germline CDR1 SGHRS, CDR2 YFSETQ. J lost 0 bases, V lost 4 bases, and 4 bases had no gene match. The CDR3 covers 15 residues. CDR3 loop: CASSPDRSSYNEQFF. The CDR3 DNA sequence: TGCGCCAGCAGCCCGGACAGGAGCTCCTACAATGAGCAGTTCTTC.